A single sample is the source of the 7 T cell receptor beta chains below, sequenced in a study of blood T cell repertoires in COVID-19. Only in-frame clones appear in the TCRdb table, and some are missing; sequencing was by immunoSEQ multiplex PCR. In the table there are hundreds of thousands of clones, approximately 90% of which are singletons. Sequenced sample: PBMCs or T cells enriched from blood (not recorded which). These receptors all come from a man between 25 and 39 years old who had recovered from COVID-19.

This clone was counted once. The chain recombines TRBV27 with TRBJ2-1; D might be TRBD1 (7 bases). CDR1 MNHEY and CDR2 SMNVEV come from the germline V gene (reference sequence). The V end was cut by 7 bases, the J end by 9 bases, with 19 bases between. The CDR3 extends over 14 amino acids. The CDR3 DNA reads as TGTGCCAGCACCCGGCCGGGCAGGGGGGCTGAGCAGTTCTTC. This translates into CASTRPGRGAEQFF.

V gene TRBV30 combines with J gene TRBJ2-3; TRBD2 might be the D (7 bases). CDR1 is GTSNPN and CDR2 is SVGIG in the germline V gene (reference sequence). This CDR3 comprises 13 residues. Between the trimmed V and J ends, which lost 4 bases and 4 bases, there was a span of 12 bases. Written as DNA, the CDR3 is TGTGCCTGGATACGGGGGGCATCAGATACGCAGTATTTT. It is translated as CAWIRGASDTQYF.

The J gene is TRBJ2-7, the V gene TRBV18; D call uncertain. The CDR3 is made up of 12 amino acids. Germline CDR1 is KGHSH and CDR2 is LQKENI. V dropped 2 bases and J dropped 2 bases, with 4 bases sitting between them. CDR3 protein: CASSPVTYEQYF. As DNA, the CDR3 is TGTGCCAGCTCACCAGTCACCTACGAGCAGTACTTC. Variable domain in full (rest from reference TRBV18 and TRBJ2-7): NAGVMQNPRHLVRRRGQEARLRCSPMKGHSHVYWYRQLPEEGLKFMVYLQKENIIDESGMPKERFSAEFPKEGPSILRIQQVVRGDSAAYFCASSPVTYEQYFGPGTRLTVT.

The chain couples TRBV5-1 to TRBJ1-2; 9 bases agree with TRBD1. CDR3 length: 14 residues. V lost 1 base to trimming and J lost 8 bases; unmatched junction nucleotides: 6. Germline-derived CDR1 and CDR2 are SGHRS and YFSETQ. The CDR3 loop is CASSLTGQGWGYTF. CDR3 DNA sequence: TGCGCCAGCAGCTTGACGGGACAGGGATGGGGCTACACCTTC.

In its sample, this clone was seen once. The rearrangement links TRBV6-2 or TRBV6-3 to TRBJ1-5; TRBD1 aligns across 7 bases. V gave up 3 bases and J gave up 2 bases; unmatched junction bases: 7. Germline V lookup: CDR1 MNHEY, CDR2 SVGEGT. This CDR3 spans 16 amino acids. This CDR3 is CASSYDREKRNQPQHF. Written as DNA, the CDR3 is TGTGCCAGCAGTTATGACAGGGAGAAGCGCAATCAGCCCCAGCATTTT.

There are many counts of this clone. The DNA of the CDR3 is TGTGCCAGCAGCTTAGGGCAGGCGAGCTATGGCTACACCTTC. It encodes CASSLGQASYGYTF. The chain joins TRBV7-8 to TRBJ1-2; D ambiguous. The germline gives CDR1 SGHVS, CDR2 FQNEAQ. The CDR3 spans 14 residues. Between the trimmed V and J ends, which lost 1 base and 4 bases, there was a span of 10 bases.

The J gene is TRBJ2-1, the V gene TRBV7-9; possibly TRBD1 for D (5 bases). Per germline, CDR1 SEHNR and CDR2 FQNEAQ (reference sequence). CDR3 size: 14 residues. Trimming cost V 3 bases and J 2 bases, with 8 bases left between them. The CDR3 loop is CASSFSRAYNEQFF. Written as DNA, the CDR3 is TGTGCCAGCAGCTTCTCCAGGGCCTACAATGAGCAGTTCTTC.